These 20 T cell receptor beta chains originate from one sample sequenced in a study of CD8 T cells in ankylosing spondylitis. Their antigens are not known. Using its own MiXCR run on the 5' RACE reads, TCRdb lists one record per CDR3 protein. The table lists about 540,000 distinct CDR3 sequences, about 12% of them singletons. The study's findings and limits: In ankylosing spondylitis blood, a motif of roughly 8 highly homologous TCR beta variants appeared characteristic.

Sequenced material: blood, either unsorted or a sorted T cell fraction (not recorded which). All receptors derive from a male donor with ankylosing spondylitis.

This clonotype appeared a few times. The chain couples TRBV20-1 to TRBJ2-2; 12 positions agree with TRBD2. The J segment lost 6 bases and the V segment lost 6 bases, leaving 8 bases of the junction unmatched. Germline-derived CDR1 and CDR2 are DFQATT and SNEGSKA (reference sequence). The CDR3 totals 15 residues. CDR3 nucleotide sequence: TGCAGTGCGCCGACTAGCGGGAGTCTCCCCGGGGAGCTGTTTTTT. Amino acids: CSAPTSGSLPGELFF.

This clonotype was observed a handful of times. J is TRBJ1-1 and V is TRBV7-2; the match to TRBD1 covers 9 bases. Germline CDR1 is SGHTA and CDR2 is FQGNSA. The CDR3 sequence is 14 residues long. Trimming at V came to 2 bases and at J to 7 bases, leaving 5 bases not matched to a gene. In DNA form, the CDR3 reads TGTGCCAGCAGCTTACAAGGGACAGGGAATGAAGCTTTCTTT. Amino acid sequence: CASSLQGTGNEAFF.

As for this clonotype: The junction differs from germline at one of its ends, possibly a read error. The rearrangement uses TRBV9 and TRBJ2-3, with 10 positions matching TRBD2. The CDR3 totals 19 residues. Germline V gene lookup returns CDR1 SGDLS and CDR2 YYNGEE. CDR3 protein: CASSVVSSGSPGDTDTLYF. In nucleotides, the CDR3 is TGTGCCAGCAGCGTAGTGTCTAGCGGGAGCCCCGGTGACACAGATACGCTGTATTTT.

The chain couples TRBV19 to TRBJ1-5; 9 bases align to TRBD1. CDR1 is LNHDA and CDR2 is SQIVND in the germline V gene (reference sequence). This CDR3 contains 15 residues. V was pared by 4 bases and J by 6 bases, with 7 bases of the junction left unmatched. CDR3: CASSTSTGGIQPQHF. The CDR3 DNA sequence: TGTGCCAGTAGTACCTCGACAGGGGGGATTCAGCCCCAGCATTTT.

In its sample, this clonotype was seen a few times. This chain links TRBV7-9 with TRBJ2-1; the D gene could be TRBD1 or TRBD2 (5 bases each). CDR1 and CDR2 from the germline V gene are SEHNR and FQNEAQ (reference sequence). V was trimmed by 5 bases and J by 3 bases, leaving 14 bases between them. The CDR3 is 15 amino acids. The DNA of the CDR3 is TGTGCCAGCAGCGGAGCCGGGACCCACTACAATGAGCAGTTCTTC. It encodes CASSGAGTHYNEQFF.

The sample holds a few counts of this clonotype. The rearrangement joins TRBV19 to TRBJ2-3, with 8 bases matching TRBD2. The CDR3 has 16 amino acids. The V gene end was trimmed by 3 bases and the J gene end by 6 bases; junction bases not matched to a gene: 11. Germline V gene sequence: CDR1 LNHDA, CDR2 SQIVND (reference sequence). CDR3 coding DNA: TGTGCCAGTAGTATGCGAGCGGGAGAAGGATCGGATACGCAGTATTTT. This sequence encodes CASSMRAGEGSDTQYF.

The table lists this clonotype with a few counts. CDR3 sequence reads: CSVGQTRSDTQYF. The CDR3 nucleotides read TGCAGCGTTGGCCAGACTAGATCAGATACGCAGTATTTT. The rearrangement joins TRBV29-1 to TRBJ2-3, with a possible D match to TRBD2 (6 bases). V gave up 4 bases and J gave up 4 bases, with 12 bases separating them. There are 13 residues in the CDR3. The germline V gene encodes CDR1 SQVTM and CDR2 ANQGSEA.

This clonotype was counted a few times. This chain links TRBV5-1 with TRBJ1-2; D gene ambiguous. Looked up from germline, CDR1 is SGHRS and CDR2 is YFSETQ. Trimming took off 0 bases at V and 10 bases at J, with 10 bases between the two ends. The CDR3 runs to 12 residues. The CDR3 reads CASSLEWSDYTF. The CDR3 coding sequence is TGCGCCAGCAGCTTGGAATGGTCAGACTACACCTTC.

The sample holds a few counts of this clonotype. The chain employs TRBV5-1 and TRBJ1-1; D call uncertain. The CDR3 totals 13 residues. CDR1 is SGHRS, CDR2 YFSETQ, per germline. V lost 1 base and J 5 bases, leaving 9 bases between the germline ends. CDR3 sequence: CASSLSVTTEAFF. CDR3 DNA: TGCGCCAGCAGCTTGAGTGTAACGACTGAAGCTTTCTTT. The full variable domain, rest sourced from reference TRBV5-1 and TRBJ1-1, is KAGVTQTPRYLIKTRGQQVTLSCSPISGHRSVSWYQQTPGQGLQFLFEYFSETQRNKGNFPGRFSGRQFSNSRSEMNVSTLELGDSALYLCASSLSVTTEAFFGQGTRLTVV.

This clonotype has a count of ten or more. V gene TRBV5-1 combines with J gene TRBJ2-1; 7 bases map to TRBD2. J gave up 6 bases and V 4 bases, and 7 bases lay outside the gene matches. Germline V lookup: CDR1 SGHRS, CDR2 YFSETQ. CDR3 length: 14 amino acids. The DNA of the CDR3 is TGCGCCAGCAGCCGTCTAGCGGATAGCAATGAGCAGTTCTTC. Translated: CASSRLADSNEQFF.

The rearrangement links TRBV9 to TRBJ1-6, with 10 positions matching TRBD1. After removal of 0 bases from V and 9 bases from J, the junction contained 3 bases not matched to a gene. CDR3 length: 15 residues. Per germline, CDR1 SGDLS and CDR2 YYNGEE. CDR3 sequence reads: CASSVGQGARSPLHF. The DNA for the CDR3 is TGTGCCAGCAGCGTAGGACAGGGGGCGCGTTCACCCCTCCACTTT.

J is TRBJ2-2 and V is TRBV29-1, with TRBD2 identical over 11 bases. V lost 7 bases and J lost 3; bases outside the gene matches: 4. The CDR3 runs to 14 residues. Germline V CDR1 and CDR2: SQVTM, ANQGSEA. In DNA form, the CDR3 reads TGCAGCGCCCGGACTAGCGGGTACACCGGGGAGCTGTTTTTT. This sequence encodes CSARTSGYTGELFF.

This clonotype was counted many times. The gene calls are TRBV12-3 or TRBV12-4 and TRBJ1-3; 7 positions agree with TRBD1. V lost 3 bases and J lost 3; bases outside the gene matches: 8. The CDR3 totals 16 residues. The CDR3 sequence is CASSFAGTAFGNTIYF. CDR3 bases: TGTGCCAGCAGTTTTGCAGGGACAGCTTTTGGAAACACCATATATTTT.

The V gene is TRBV21-1, the J gene TRBJ1-3. TRBV21-1 is labeled a pseudogene. The CDR3 length is 15 residues. Here the CDR3 DNA reads TGTGCCAGCAGCAAAGTCGGCAGCTCTGGAAACACCATATATTTT. Translated, it gives CASSKVGSSGNTIYF.

Only a few counts were recorded for this clonotype. CDR3 region: CASSPDRVTEAFF. DNA of the CDR3: TGTGCCAGCAGCCCAGACAGGGTCACTGAAGCTTTCTTT. The rearrangement uses TRBV5-6 and TRBJ1-1, with 7 bases matching TRBD1. The CDR3 has 13 residues. In germline, CDR1 is SGHDT, CDR2 YYEEEE. Trimming removed 4 bases from V and 4 bases from J; junction bases left unmatched: 4.

This clonotype has only a few counts. The gene calls are TRBV20-1 and TRBJ1-5, with 10 positions matching TRBD1. V trimming: 3 bases; J trimming: 6 bases; junction bases outside the gene matches: 8. This CDR3 comprises 15 residues. Per germline, CDR1 DFQATT and CDR2 SNEGSKA (reference sequence). The CDR3 here is CSASPGTGDFQPQHF. The CDR3 region has the DNA TGCAGTGCTAGCCCCGGGACAGGGGATTTTCAGCCCCAGCATTTT.

This clonotype was observed a handful of times. This chain connects TRBV21-1 to TRBJ2-7; the D call TRBD1 from the table was never checked on the DNA. TRBV21-1 is described as a pseudogene. The CDR3 contains 15 residues. This CDR3 reads CASSKGPGRPYEQYV. CDR3 bases: TGTGCCAGCAGCAAAGGACCAGGGCGGCCTTACGAGCAGTACGTC.

The rearrangement joins TRBV20-1 to TRBJ2-1; 9 positions agree with TRBD2. CDR1 and CDR2 (germline): DFQATT, SNEGSKA (reference sequence). The J segment lost 3 bases and the V segment lost 5 bases, leaving 11 bases of the junction unmatched. The CDR3 length is 16 residues. In DNA form, the CDR3 reads TGCAGTGCTGCGGTCCTAGCGGGACGGTTCTACAATGAGCAGTTCTTC. Translating it yields CSAAVLAGRFYNEQFF.

This clonotype came up a few times. The CDR3 DNA reads as TGTGCCATCACGGAGGGGGGCTTCACAGATACGCAGTATTTT. It codes for CAITEGGFTDTQYF. This chain joins TRBV10-3 and TRBJ2-3, with D possibly called TRBD1 or TRBD2 (6 bases each). This CDR3 comprises 14 residues. V shed 7 bases and J shed 2 bases, with 13 bases lying between them. Germline CDR1 and CDR2: ENHRY and SYGVKD.

This clonotype occurred a few times. V usage is TRBV9 and J usage is TRBJ2-3; no firm D call. The ends were cut back, 1 base at V and 2 bases at J, with 8 bases in the middle. The CDR3 covers 14 residues. Germline assignment: CDR1 SGDLS and CDR2 YYNGEE. CDR3 sequence: CASSVNRFTDTQYF. DNA of the CDR3: TGTGCCAGCAGCGTAAACAGATTCACAGATACGCAGTATTTT.